This T cell receptor beta chain was captured in a study of vaccination and CD4 T cells after COVID-19. The overall study: The stimulus for the cells was overlapping spike peptides derived from SARS-CoV-2, HCoV-NL63, HCoV-OC43 and HCoV-229E. Some control cultures received a CEFX pool, which served as the positive control. Others received an HIV-1 Nef pool or no peptide.

Treatment meaning: roughly ten-day PBMC culture with coronavirus spike peptide pools or control peptides (ViraFEST assay). This clonotype was observed a handful of times. Antigen: not known. Cultured CD4+ T-cell DNA underwent Oncomine TCR Beta short-read sequencing. In TCRdb, the PCR reads were re-called with MiXCR into one record per CDR3 protein. The table has some 12,000 distinct CDR3 sequences, 48% seen once. In germline, CDR1 is ENHRY, CDR2 SYGVKD. The CDR3 contains 12 residues. Trimming took 8 bases from V and 4 from J, leaving 11 bases between them. The V call is TRBV10-3, the J call TRBJ1-2; D perhaps matches TRBD1 (5 bases). Material: CD4+ T cells from blood, cultured in vitro. The TCR was taken from a human donor who had recovered from COVID-19. This chain's CDR3 is CAIGQGRYGYTF. Written as DNA, the CDR3 is TGTGCCATCGGGCAGGGACGCTATGGCTACACCTTC.